The 26 T cell receptor beta chains below were found in one sample sequenced in a study of cytomegalovirus exposure and HLA in healthy donors (dated by TCRdb to about 2017). Library preparation employed the immunoSEQ multiplex PCR assay. For the multiplex PCR, a mixture combining 60 forward primers for TCR Vbeta segments and 13 reverse primers for TCR Jbeta segments was used. Drawn from immuneACCESS, this table holds only the in-frame rearrangements with V and J called that TCRdb kept. Clones are partly lost; checked studies trace under half to an unresolved V gene and leave the rest unexplained. The sample has 130,000 to 150,000 clones on record, over 70% of them singletons. About 6.7% of the sample is in the top ten clones. Sample: PBMCs. These receptors all come from a woman aged 40 to 50 in good health and CMV-seropositive.

V is TRBV5-1 and J is TRBJ2-3; D remains unclear. Trimming removed 0 bases at V and 7 bases at J, with 15 bases between. Per the germline V gene, CDR1 is SGHRS and CDR2 is YFSETQ. This CDR3 has 15 amino acids. The CDR3: CASSLVAAGSNTQYF. CDR3 sequence (DNA): TGCGCCAGCAGCTTGGTCGCGGCCGGCTCCAATACGCAGTATTTT.

There are a few counts of this clone. The DNA for the CDR3 is TGTGCCAGCAGTTATTCGGAGGTTGGGAACACCATATATTTT. Its protein is CASSYSEVGNTIYF. V is TRBV7-9 and J is TRBJ1-3; D unclear. From germline, CDR1 is SEHNR and CDR2 FQNEAQ (reference sequence). This CDR3 region has 14 residues. V dropped 6 bases and J dropped 7 bases, with 16 bases sitting between them.

This sequence joins TRBV6-1 and TRBJ2-7; D is perhaps TRBD1 (6 bases). V was clipped by 9 bases and J by 4 bases, with 19 bases between them. CDR1 and CDR2 (germline): MNHNS, SASEGT. There are 14 residues in the CDR3. CDR3 bases: TGTGCCAGTCCCTCCCCAGGGGCAACATACGAGCAGTACTTC. Protein product: CASPSPGATYEQYF.

This clone was detected only once. The V call is TRBV5-1, the J call TRBJ1-4; D possibly corresponds to TRBD1 (6 bases). The CDR3 spans 15 residues. CDR1 is SGHRS, CDR2 YFSETQ, per germline. Trimming cost V 0 bases and J 0 bases, with 6 bases left between them. CDR3 nucleotides: TGCGCCAGCAGCTTGGGACAGGCAACTAATGAAAAACTGTTTTTT. Translation: CASSLGQATNEKLFF.

This chain connects TRBV19 to TRBJ1-1; D is possibly TRBD1 (6 bases). The CDR3 sequence is 13 residues long. The germline V gene has CDR1 LNHDA and CDR2 SQIVND (reference sequence). V was clipped by 6 bases and J by 1 base, with 9 bases between them. As DNA, the CDR3 is TGTGCCAGTAGGAACAGGGAGAACACTGAAGCTTTCTTT. The encoded protein is CASRNRENTEAFF.

This clone was detected once. The chain is built from TRBV7-9 and TRBJ1-2; D ambiguous. Trimming stripped 8 bases from V and 2 bases from J, with 18 bases between. CDR1 and CDR2 (germline): SEHNR, FQNEAQ (reference sequence). This CDR3 has 15 residues. The CDR3 spells CASHGEGAENYGYTF. The DNA of the CDR3 is TGTGCCAGCCATGGAGAAGGTGCCGAGAACTATGGCTACACCTTC.

This clone has a handful of counts. The CDR3 sequence: CASRRTGSSYEQYF. In nucleotides, the CDR3 is TGTGCCAGTAGGAGAACAGGTAGCTCCTACGAGCAGTACTTC. This chain joins TRBV19 and TRBJ2-7; tentative D call: TRBD1 (5 bases). The V gene lost 6 bases and the J gene lost 0 bases, with 12 bases spanning the gap. Looked up from germline, CDR1 is LNHDA and CDR2 is SQIVND (reference sequence). This CDR3 contains 14 residues.

The chain is built from TRBV6-1 and TRBJ2-7, with TRBD1 matching over 9 bases. Germline CDR1 reads MNHNS; CDR2 reads SASEGT. CDR3 length: 15 amino acids. V was pared by 7 bases and J by 0 bases, with 7 bases of the junction left unmatched. The CDR3 loop reads CASTDGQGFSYEQYF. The CDR3 bases are TGTGCCAGCACCGATGGACAGGGGTTCTCCTACGAGCAGTACTTC.

V is TRBV10-3 and J is TRBJ1-1, with D tentatively TRBD1 (6 bases). In germline, CDR1 is ENHRY, CDR2 SYGVKD. The CDR3 runs 16 residues. The V end lost 4 bases, the J end lost 1 base, and 16 bases lay between the germline ends. DNA for the CDR3: TGTGCCATCAGTGCGAACCTAGGACAGAAGAACACTGAAGCTTTCTTT. Translation gives CAISANLGQKNTEAFF.

In this sample, this clone turned up a few times. This sequence joins TRBV2 and TRBJ1-2; the match to TRBD1 covers 8 bases. CDR3 length: 14 amino acids. Trimming cost V 5 bases and J 4 bases; bases outside gene matches: 6. Germline V gene data show CDR1 as SNHLY and CDR2 as FYNNEI. The CDR3 bases are TGTGCCAGCAGTTTTACAGGGGGGTGCTATGGCTACACCTTC. The encoded protein is CASSFTGGCYGYTF.

This clone was picked up a small number of times. CDR3 loop: CASSESGVRQYF. DNA for the CDR3: TGTGCCAGCAGTGAATCCGGAGTACGCCAGTACTTC. The chain links TRBV6-5 to TRBJ2-5; D is ambiguous. CDR1 and CDR2 from the germline V gene are MNHEY and SVGAGI. With 5 bases removed from V and 10 bases from J, the gap between germline ends came to 14 bases. The CDR3 is 12 amino acids.

This rearrangement joins TRBV7-2 to TRBJ1-2; D may be TRBD1 (6 bases). Looked up from germline, CDR1 is SGHTA and CDR2 is FQGNSA. This CDR3 comprises 14 residues. V was clipped by 3 bases and J by 0 bases, with 8 bases between them. CDR3 bases: TGTGCCAGCAGCTTGTACAGGGCTAACTATGGCTACACCTTC. Residues: CASSLYRANYGYTF.

The chain couples TRBV7-2 to TRBJ2-5, with D hard to call. CDR1 and CDR2 from the germline V gene are SGHTA and FQGNSA. Trimming removed 0 bases at V and 9 bases at J, with 8 bases between. The CDR3 covers 12 residues. CDR3: CASSLASYSQYF. CDR3 bases: TGTGCCAGCAGCTTAGCGTCCTATTCCCAGTACTTC.

In its sample, this clone was seen a few times. The rearrangement links TRBV5-1 to TRBJ2-2; 9 bases fit TRBD1. This CDR3 comprises 15 residues. Germline lookup yields CDR1 SGHRS and CDR2 YFSETQ. V lost 3 bases and J lost 1; bases outside the gene matches: 1. CDR3 residues: CASSSGQGNTGELFF. The CDR3 DNA reads as TGCGCCAGCAGCTCGGGACAGGGGAACACCGGGGAGCTGTTTTTT.

CDR3 in DNA: TGTGCCAGCAGCTTAGCCCCAAGCTACGAAGCTTTCTTT. Translating gives CASSLAPSYEAFF. This chain uses TRBV7-2 with TRBJ1-1; D uncertain. Germline loops: CDR1 SGHTA, CDR2 FQGNSA. This CDR3 spans 13 amino acids. V lost 0 bases to trimming and J lost 8 bases, with 10 bases between them.

V and J are TRBV1 and TRBJ1-1; the table's D call, TRBD1, has no DNA check behind it. TRBV1 is a recognized pseudogene. The CDR3 covers 14 residues. The CDR3 reads CTSRRTGGNTEAFF. In DNA, the CDR3 is TGCACCAGCAGGCGGACAGGGGGGAACACTGAAGCTTTCTTT.

Points on this clone: Other DNA sequences within the sample encode an identical CDR3. The J gene is TRBJ2-3, the V gene TRBV2, with 8 bases lining up with TRBD2. This CDR3 region has 14 residues. Germline V gene lookup returns CDR1 SNHLY and CDR2 FYNNEI. With V trimmed by 7 bases and J by 6 bases, 9 bases remained unmatched. The chain's CDR3 is CASILDSGVDTQYF. The CDR3 DNA reads TGTGCCAGCATCCTTGATAGCGGGGTTGATACGCAGTATTTT.

This clone came up a few times. The chain combines TRBV6-1 with TRBJ2-7; 7 nucleotides align to TRBD1. In germline, CDR1 is MNHNS, CDR2 SASEGT. Trimming removed 11 bases from V and 2 bases from J; junction bases left unmatched: 12. CDR3 length: 14 residues. The CDR3 region has the DNA TGTGCCGCCCAACGACAGGGAAGGACCTACGAGCAGTACTTC. Protein: CAAQRQGRTYEQYF.

The chain couples TRBV30 to TRBJ2-7; 12 bases map to TRBD2. The V and J ends lost 4 bases and 7 bases, in that order; junction bases with no gene match: 5. The CDR3 is 13 residues long. Germline V gene lookup returns CDR1 GTSNPN and CDR2 SVGIG (reference sequence). CDR3 in DNA: TGTGCCTGGACTAGCGGGGGGGCCCGGGAGCAGTACTTC. Protein: CAWTSGGAREQYF.

The J gene is TRBJ2-7, the V gene TRBV5-4; D is possibly TRBD2 (5 bases). Per the germline V gene, CDR1 is SGHNT and CDR2 is YYREEE (reference sequence). Trimming took off 3 bases at V and 4 bases at J, with 14 bases between the two ends. The CDR3 runs 14 residues. CDR3 nucleotides: TGTGCCAGCAGCTCCCGAACGGGAAGTTACGAGCAGTACTTC. Residues: CASSSRTGSYEQYF.

This clone has a handful of counts. This rearrangement joins TRBV6-5 to TRBJ2-7; 8 bases are a match to TRBD2. CDR1 is MNHEY and CDR2 is SVGAGI in the germline V gene. The CDR3 is made up of 13 amino acids. The V and J ends lost 1 base and 6 bases, in that order; junction bases with no gene match: 2. DNA for the CDR3: TGTGCCAGCAGTTACTACAGCGGGGGCGAGCAGTACTTC. Translating gives CASSYYSGGEQYF.

The CDR3 nucleotides are TGTGCCAGCAGTGAATCGGCCCCTCGGAGCTATAATTCACCCCTCCACTTT. Its protein product is CASSESAPRSYNSPLHF. The V and J genes are TRBV2 and TRBJ1-6; D not certain. The CDR3 extends over 17 amino acids. CDR1 is SNHLY, CDR2 FYNNEI, per germline. The V and J ends lost 2 bases and 3 bases respectively, with 14 bases between them.

This chain joins TRBV10-3 and TRBJ1-2; D is unresolved. CDR3 length: 11 residues. Germline assignment: CDR1 ENHRY and CDR2 SYGVKD. The V and J ends lost 5 bases and 7 bases respectively, with 8 bases between them. The CDR3 sequence is CAISTGGGYTF. In DNA form, the CDR3 reads TGTGCCATCAGTACTGGAGGTGGCTACACCTTC.

In this sample, this clone turned up a few times. The rearrangement links TRBV27 to TRBJ1-1; D remains ambiguous. V gave up 3 bases and J gave up 4 bases, with 9 bases separating them. The CDR3 totals 13 residues. CDR1 is MNHEY and CDR2 is SMNVEV in the germline V gene (reference sequence). The CDR3 region is CASSFSGSTEAFF. The CDR3 DNA follows: TGTGCCAGCAGTTTTTCGGGAAGCACTGAAGCTTTCTTT.

The chain is built from TRBV2 and TRBJ1-2, with D unclear. V was pared by 7 bases and J by 2 bases, with 8 bases between. This CDR3 has 12 amino acids. Germline loops: CDR1 SNHLY, CDR2 FYNNEI. CDR3 sequence (DNA): TGTGCCAGCATCGGCAGGAACTATGGCTACACCTTC. It encodes CASIGRNYGYTF.

V and J are TRBV12-5 and TRBJ1-1; D ambiguous. The V gene lost 4 bases and the J gene lost 2 bases, with 14 bases spanning the gap. This CDR3 region has 15 residues. Germline-derived CDR1 and CDR2 are LGHNT and FRNRAP. CDR3 DNA sequence: TGTGCTAGTGGTTCCGGATTAGTGACTAACACTGAAGCTTTCTTT. The encoded protein is CASGSGLVTNTEAFF.